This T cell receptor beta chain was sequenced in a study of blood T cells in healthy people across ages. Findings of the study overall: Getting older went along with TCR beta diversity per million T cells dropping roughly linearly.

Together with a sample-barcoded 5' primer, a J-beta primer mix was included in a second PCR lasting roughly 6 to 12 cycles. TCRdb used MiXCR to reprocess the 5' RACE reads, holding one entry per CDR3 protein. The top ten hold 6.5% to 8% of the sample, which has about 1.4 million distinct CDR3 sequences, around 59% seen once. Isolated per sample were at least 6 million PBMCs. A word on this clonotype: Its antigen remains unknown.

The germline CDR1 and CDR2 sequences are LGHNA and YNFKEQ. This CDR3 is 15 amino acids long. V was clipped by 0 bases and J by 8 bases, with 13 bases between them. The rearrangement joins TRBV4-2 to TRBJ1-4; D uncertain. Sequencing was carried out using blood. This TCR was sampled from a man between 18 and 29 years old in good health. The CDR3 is CASSQDADQGEKLFF. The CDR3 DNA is TGTGCCAGCAGCCAAGATGCGGACCAAGGGGAAAAACTGTTTTTT.